The 24 T cell receptor beta chains listed next were all sequenced from one sample in a study of blood T cells in healthy people across ages. A second PCR, run for roughly 7 to 11 cycles, used a sample-barcoded 5' primer plus a J-beta primer mix. TCRdb re-analysed the 5' RACE reads in MiXCR, keeping a single row per CDR3 protein. The sample holds about 830,000 distinct CDR3 sequences; roughly 64% are singletons and the top ten take over 20%. Sequenced material: blood. These receptors all stem from a man under 40 in good health.

The CDR3 spells CASSQVAGVTEQYF. CDR3 sequence (DNA): TGTGCCAGCAGCCAAGTAGCGGGAGTGACAGAGCAGTACTTC. The J gene is TRBJ2-7, the V gene TRBV3-1, with 9 bases matching TRBD2. CDR3 length: 14 residues. From germline, CDR1 is LGHDT and CDR2 YNNKEL (reference sequence). After removal of 1 base from V and 7 bases from J, the junction contained 5 bases not matched to a gene.

In its sample, this clonotype was seen many times. The chain's CDR3 is CASSIGGEGPDTQYF. Here the CDR3 DNA reads TGTGCCAGCTCTATAGGGGGAGAAGGCCCAGATACGCAGTATTTT. V and J are TRBV18 and TRBJ2-3, with D maybe TRBD1 (6 bases). V was shortened by 6 bases and J by 4 bases, with 17 bases between the two germline ends. CDR3 length: 15 amino acids. In germline, CDR1 is KGHSH, CDR2 LQKENI.

In this sample, this clonotype turned up a few times. The CDR3: CASTAQYGDTQYF. CDR3 DNA: TGTGCCAGCACCGCCCAATACGGAGATACGCAGTATTTT. The chain uses TRBV5-4 and TRBJ2-3; D gene unclear. This CDR3 has 13 residues. Germline loops: CDR1 SGHNT, CDR2 YYREEE (reference sequence). V was shortened by 6 bases and J by 5 bases, with 13 bases between the two germline ends.

This clonotype appeared a few times. This chain connects TRBV24-1 to TRBJ2-3; D gene ambiguous. This CDR3 region has 16 residues. Germline-derived CDR1 and CDR2 are KGHDR and SFDVKD. With 0 bases removed from V and 1 base from J, the gap between germline ends came to 10 bases. In DNA, the CDR3 is TGTGCCACCAGTGATTTGCAGTTTGCTGGCACAGATACGCAGTATTTT. It is translated as CATSDLQFAGTDTQYF.

V and J are TRBV20-1 and TRBJ2-7; TRBD1 aligns across 10 bases. The V gene's germline CDR1 is DFQATT and CDR2 SNEGSKA (reference sequence). This CDR3 has 13 residues. The V segment lost 1 base and the J segment 3 bases; nucleotides outside the gene matches: 0. The CDR3 sequence: CSARGTGGYEQYF. Written as DNA, the CDR3 is TGCAGTGCTAGAGGGACAGGGGGCTACGAGCAGTACTTC.

The rearrangement joins TRBV15 to TRBJ1-4; no clear D. This CDR3 has 15 amino acids. The V and J ends lost 0 bases and 7 bases respectively, with 12 bases between them. Germline loops: CDR1 LNHNV, CDR2 YYDKDF (reference sequence). In DNA, the CDR3 is TGTGCCACCAGCAGAGATTCTAGGTTTGCTGAAAAACTGTTTTTT. It encodes CATSRDSRFAEKLFF.

Details on this clonotype: Mismatch with germline at one junction end may stem from a read error. The chain is built from TRBV28 and TRBJ2-3; perhaps TRBD2 as D (5 bases). The germline CDR1 and CDR2 sequences are MDHEN and SYDVKM. This CDR3 contains 16 residues. The CDR3 bases are TGTGCCAGCAGTTATTCAACTAGACGGAACACAGATACGCGGTATTTT. This codes for CASSYSTRRNTDTRYF.

As DNA, the CDR3 is TGTGCCAGCAGCGATCTAGCGGGAGCCCCAGGAGAGACCCAGTACTTC. As protein: CASSDLAGAPGETQYF. The rearrangement joins TRBV7-2 to TRBJ2-5; TRBD2 agrees at 10 bases. The CDR3 totals 16 residues. Germline V gives CDR1 SGHTA, CDR2 FQGNSA. V was pared by 5 bases and J by 4 bases, with 10 bases of the junction left unmatched. The variable domain in full, completed from reference TRBV7-2 and TRBJ2-5, reads GAGVSQSPSNKVTEKGKDVELRCDPISGHTALYWYRQSLGQGLEFLIYFQGNSAPDKSGLPSDRFSAERTGGSVSTLTIQRTQQEDSAVYLCASSDLAGAPGETQYFGPGTRLLVL.

About this clonotype itself: A much larger clone lies one base from this, so it may be a read error. The chain recombines TRBV4-2 with TRBJ1-2, with D hard to call. CDR3 size: 14 residues. Germline values: CDR1 LGHNA, CDR2 YNFKEQ. Between the trimmed V and J ends, which lost 0 bases and 1 base, there was a span of 6 bases. The CDR3 sequence: CASSQEDGNYGYTF. The CDR3 coding sequence is TGTGCCAGCAGCCAAGAGGATGGTAACTATGGCTACACCTTC.

In this sample, this clonotype turned up a few times. The chain joins TRBV9 to TRBJ1-2; D gene uncertain. V lost 6 bases and J 7 bases, leaving 16 bases between the germline ends. This CDR3 has 13 residues. Germline CDR1 and CDR2: SGDLS and YYNGEE. CDR3 sequence: CASTSAVGPGYTF. In DNA form, the CDR3 reads TGTGCCAGCACCTCAGCGGTGGGTCCTGGCTACACCTTC.

A few counts support this clonotype. This chain joins TRBV4-2 and TRBJ2-5; no reliable D call. The J call is doubtful: the DNA matches TRBJ2-7 better. Germline loops: CDR1 LGHNA, CDR2 YNFKEQ. The CDR3 spans 15 residues. The CDR3 spells CASSSPQQPTHEQYF. Here the CDR3 DNA reads TGTGCCAGCAGCTCCCCACAACAGCCTACACACGAGCAGTACTTC.

The J gene is TRBJ2-5, the V gene TRBV4-2; 8 bases line up with TRBD2. Germline V gene data show CDR1 as LGHNA and CDR2 as YNFKEQ. V lost 0 bases, J lost 7 bases, and 10 bases stayed unmatched. The CDR3 length is 16 residues. The CDR3 DNA follows: TGTGCCAGCAGCCAAGATTCTAGCGGGTGGTCGGGGACCCAGTACTTC. Protein sequence: CASSQDSSGWSGTQYF.

This chain joins TRBV4-2 and TRBJ2-5, with 9 positions matching TRBD2. This CDR3 has 17 amino acids. Germline loops: CDR1 LGHNA, CDR2 YNFKEQ. With 3 bases clipped from V and 2 bases from J, the junction kept 10 bases outside the gene matches. As DNA, the CDR3 is TGTGCCAGCAGCCAGCAAGGAGCGGGAGGCCTACAAGAGACCCAGTACTTC. Protein sequence: CASSQQGAGGLQETQYF.

J is TRBJ2-1 and V is TRBV2, with D possibly TRBD1 on 5 matching bases. Germline V gene sequence: CDR1 SNHLY, CDR2 FYNNEI. V was trimmed by 5 bases and J by 12 bases, leaving 23 bases between them. The CDR3 is 15 amino acids. The CDR3 sequence: CASSQTAPTMSRQFF. CDR3 nucleotide sequence: TGTGCCAGCAGTCAGACAGCCCCTACAATGAGCCGGCAGTTCTTC.

V gene TRBV5-1 combines with J gene TRBJ2-6, with D unclear. The CDR3 has 14 amino acids. V was cut by 5 bases and J by 2 bases, with 8 bases left in between. Germline V gene data show CDR1 as SGHRS and CDR2 as YFSETQ. The CDR3 DNA reads TGCGCCAGCAGGAGACTGACTGGGGCCAACGTCCTGACTTTC. Translation gives CASRRLTGANVLTF.

The sample holds many counts of this clonotype. The chain combines TRBV28 with TRBJ2-1, with D uncertain. This CDR3 is built from 14 residues. Trimming left V 2 bases short and J 3 bases short, with 8 bases between. CDR1 and CDR2 (germline): MDHEN, SYDVKM. CDR3 residues: CASSLTPNYNEQFF. The CDR3 DNA reads TGTGCCAGCAGTTTAACGCCTAACTACAATGAGCAGTTCTTC.

This chain links TRBV9 with TRBJ2-4; perhaps D is TRBD1 or TRBD2 (5 bases each). V lost 2 bases and J lost 9, with 15 bases in between. The CDR3 has 14 residues. Germline CDR1 is SGDLS and CDR2 is YYNGEE. The CDR3 spells CASSVLRGEGIQYF. Written as DNA, the CDR3 is TGTGCCAGCAGCGTCCTTAGGGGAGAGGGCATTCAGTACTTC. The variable domain in full, with the rest retrieved from reference TRBV9 and TRBJ2-4, is DSGVTQTPKHLITATGQRVTLRCSPRSGDLSVYWYQQSLDQGLQFLIQYYNGEERAKGNILERFSAQQFPDLHSELNLSSLELGDSALYFCASSVLRGEGIQYFGAGTRLSVL.

This clonotype was observed a few times. V is TRBV6-5 and J is TRBJ1-5, with D unclear. Trimming shortened V by 0 bases and J by 5 bases, and 11 bases separated the two germline ends. The CDR3 sequence is 15 residues long. Germline V gene data show CDR1 as MNHEY and CDR2 as SVGAGI. CDR3 amino acids: CASSYSGGSDQPQHF. Written as DNA, the CDR3 is TGTGCCAGCAGTTACTCAGGAGGGTCGGATCAGCCCCAGCATTTT.

The chain is built from TRBV27 and TRBJ2-1; D gene ambiguous. The CDR3 spans 15 residues. Germline CDR1 and CDR2: MNHEY and SMNVEV (reference sequence). Trimming shortened V by 1 base and J by 10 bases, and 17 bases separated the two germline ends. Here the CDR3 DNA reads TGTGCCAGCAGTTTATGGGCAGACCTACGAGGAGAGCAGTTCTTC. Protein: CASSLWADLRGEQFF.

This chain connects TRBV7-7 to TRBJ2-7; D is perhaps TRBD1 or TRBD2 (5 bases each). In germline, CDR1 is SSHAT, CDR2 FNYEAQ (reference sequence). The V end was cut by 2 bases, the J end by 3 bases, with 14 bases between. The CDR3 is 15 residues long. The CDR3 sequence: CASSLRAGSDYEQYF. CDR3 bases: TGTGCCAGCAGCTTAAGGGCAGGGAGTGACTACGAGCAGTACTTC. Using reference TRBV7-7 and TRBJ2-7 for the parts outside the CDR3, the full variable domain is GAGVSQSPRYKVTKRGQDVTLRCDPISSHATLYWYQQALGQGPEFLTYFNYEAQPDKSGLPSDRFSAERPEGSISTLTIQRTEQRDSAMYRCASSLRAGSDYEQYFGPGTRLTVT.

This clonotype showed up just once. The chain links TRBV20-1 to TRBJ2-1; unclear D gene. Trimming took 3 bases from V and 0 from J, leaving 9 bases between them. The CDR3 covers 14 residues. Germline values: CDR1 DFQATT, CDR2 SNEGSKA (reference sequence). CDR3 protein: CSASGGNSYNEQFF. Here the CDR3 DNA reads TGCAGTGCTAGCGGCGGAAACTCCTACAATGAGCAGTTCTTC.

The chain carries TRBV6-2 or TRBV6-3 and TRBJ2-3, with 9 positions matching TRBD2. The CDR3 extends over 15 amino acids. V was pared by 6 bases and J by 5 bases, with 9 bases of the junction left unmatched. Germline V gene data show CDR1 as MNHEY and CDR2 as SVGEGT. CDR3 region: CASRLLAGVGDTQYF. DNA for the CDR3: TGTGCCAGCAGGTTATTAGCGGGAGTTGGAGATACGCAGTATTTT.

This clonotype was observed a few times. The CDR3 DNA reads as TGTGCCAGCAGCAACCGGAAAGTCGGGGTTCACTACGAGCAGTACTTC. It is translated as CASSNRKVGVHYEQYF. The rearrangement joins TRBV4-2 to TRBJ2-7, with D perhaps TRBD2 (5 bases). Germline V lookup: CDR1 LGHNA, CDR2 YNFKEQ. The CDR3 is 16 residues long. The V gene lost 5 bases and the J gene lost 3 bases, with 20 bases spanning the gap.

The V call is TRBV6-2 or TRBV6-3, the J call TRBJ2-5, with D perhaps matching TRBD2 (6 bases). This CDR3 has 15 residues. V was trimmed by 6 bases and J by 1 base, leaving 15 bases between them. Germline loops: CDR1 MNHEY, CDR2 SVGEGT. The CDR3, as DNA: TGTGCCAGCAGCCCCTTCCGCGGGGTCCAAGAGACCCAGTACTTC. This encodes CASSPFRGVQETQYF.